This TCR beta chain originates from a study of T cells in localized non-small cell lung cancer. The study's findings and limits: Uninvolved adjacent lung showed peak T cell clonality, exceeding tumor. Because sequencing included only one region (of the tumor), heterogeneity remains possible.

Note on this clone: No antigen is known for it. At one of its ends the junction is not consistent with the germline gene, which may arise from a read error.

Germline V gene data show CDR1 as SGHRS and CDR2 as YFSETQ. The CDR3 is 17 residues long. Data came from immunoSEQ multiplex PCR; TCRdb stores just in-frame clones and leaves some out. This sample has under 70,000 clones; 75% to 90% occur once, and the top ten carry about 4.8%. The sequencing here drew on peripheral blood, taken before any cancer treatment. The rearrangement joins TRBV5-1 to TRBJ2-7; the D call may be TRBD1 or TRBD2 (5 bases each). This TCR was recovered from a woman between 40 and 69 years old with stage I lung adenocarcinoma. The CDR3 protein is CASSSRQLGRQLNERYF. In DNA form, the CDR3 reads TGCGCCAGCAGCTCACGCCAACTGGGACGGCAACTCAACGAGCGGTACTTC. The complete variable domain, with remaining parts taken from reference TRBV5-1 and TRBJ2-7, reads KAGVTQTPRYLIKTRGQQVTLSCSPISGHRSVSWYQQTPGQGLQFLFEYFSETQRNKGNFPGRFSGRQFSNSRSEMNVSTLELGDSALYLCASSSRQLGRQLNERYFGPGTRLTVT.